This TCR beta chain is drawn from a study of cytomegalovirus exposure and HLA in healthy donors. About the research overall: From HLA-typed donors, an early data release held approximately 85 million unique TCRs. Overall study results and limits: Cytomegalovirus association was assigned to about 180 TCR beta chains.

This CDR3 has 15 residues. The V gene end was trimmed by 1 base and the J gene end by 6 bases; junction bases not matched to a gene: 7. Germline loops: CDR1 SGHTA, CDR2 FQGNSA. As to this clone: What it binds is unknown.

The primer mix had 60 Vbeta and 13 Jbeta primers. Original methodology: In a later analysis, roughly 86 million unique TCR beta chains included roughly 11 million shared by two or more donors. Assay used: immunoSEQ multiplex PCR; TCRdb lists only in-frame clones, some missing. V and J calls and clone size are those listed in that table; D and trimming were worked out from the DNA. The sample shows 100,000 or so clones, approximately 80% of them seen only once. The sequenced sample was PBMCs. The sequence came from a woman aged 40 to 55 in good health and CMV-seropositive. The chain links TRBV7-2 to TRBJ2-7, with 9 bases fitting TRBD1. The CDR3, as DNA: TGTGCCAGCAGCTTAGGGTCTAGGACAGGGGCCGAGCAGTACTTC. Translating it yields CASSLGSRTGAEQYF.